In this sample, the clone carrying this TCR beta chain turned up once. The target antigen is unknown. The record originates from a study of siplizumab effects on memory and regulatory T cells. Study results and caveats: Confirmation that proliferating Tregs from siplizumab cultures had suppressive function was not obtained. Controls had approximately 25% Treg-derived mappable alloreactive CD4+ clones on average, versus approximately 69% with siplizumab.

This CDR3 region has 14 residues. V lost 2 bases and J 0 bases, leaving 7 bases between the germline ends. CDR1 is KGHSH, CDR2 LQKENI, per germline. The assay looked at 99,000 or so TCR templates in each sample. Libraries were prepared by immunoSEQ multiplex PCR; TCRdb keeps only in-frame clonotypes and omits some of them. The sample records roughly 100,000 clones, 92% being singletons. This sequence joins TRBV18 and TRBJ1-1, with D hard to call. This TCR came from a human donor in good health. Sequencing used CD4+ T cells sorted from blood. The CDR3 DNA follows: TGTGCCAGCTCACCAATCAGCATGAACACTGAAGCTTTCTTT. It specifies CASSPISMNTEAFF.